This record looks at one T cell receptor beta chain sequence and its context. V lost 9 bases and J 0 bases, leaving 9 bases between the germline ends. The CDR3 has 13 residues. Germline V CDR1 and CDR2: LNHDA, SQIVND (reference sequence). The immunoSEQ assay was v3.0, run at survey level. Data came from immunoSEQ multiplex PCR; TCRdb stores just in-frame clones and leaves some out. In the table there are 20,000 to 25,000 clones, around four fifths of which are singletons. These data are taken from a study of long-term antiretroviral therapy in people with HIV. The sequenced sample was unsorted PBMCs, obtained 4 years after starting antiretroviral therapy. The clonotype was recovered from a man between 18 and 35 years old with HIV. This chain joins TRBV19 and TRBJ2-1; D may be TRBD1 (6 bases). The DNA of the CDR3 is TGTGCCAGCCGGGACACCTCCTACAATGAGCAGTTCTTC. It specifies CASRDTSYNEQFF.